This T cell receptor (beta chain) was documented in a study of blood T cell repertoires in COVID-19. In the study overall: Italy, Spain and the United States were the sources of the convalescent and acute COVID-19 samples. T cells, B-cell-depleted T cells, or PBMCs supplied cDNA or gDNA.

V was clipped by 4 bases and J by 5 bases; unmatched bases: 7. This CDR3 is 14 amino acids long. The V gene's germline CDR1 is SGHAT and CDR2 FQNNGV. Original processing notes: Reference gene primer amplification gave nucleated cell count estimates. TCRdb's table, derived via immunoSEQ multiplex PCR, lists solely in-frame clones and lacks some. For V, J and clone size, that table is used; D and trimming come from the DNA. The sample lists 50,000 or so clones; more than 80% were seen once. The specimen sequenced was peripheral blood. The rearrangement links TRBV11-2 to TRBJ2-7; the match to TRBD1 covers 8 bases. The sequence was collected from a human donor in a cohort sampled during active COVID-19. Written as DNA, the CDR3 is TGTGCCAGCAGCTCAACCACAGGGGGAAACGAGCAGTACTTC. Encoded protein: CASSSTTGGNEQYF.